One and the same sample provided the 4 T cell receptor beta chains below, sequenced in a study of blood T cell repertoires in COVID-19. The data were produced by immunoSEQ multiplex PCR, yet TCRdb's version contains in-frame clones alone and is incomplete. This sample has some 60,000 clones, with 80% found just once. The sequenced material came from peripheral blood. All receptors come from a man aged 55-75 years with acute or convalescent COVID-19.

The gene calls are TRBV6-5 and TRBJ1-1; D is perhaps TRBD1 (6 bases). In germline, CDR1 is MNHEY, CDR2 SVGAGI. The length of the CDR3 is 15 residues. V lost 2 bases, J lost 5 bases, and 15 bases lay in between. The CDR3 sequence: CASSYGGQGGTEAFF. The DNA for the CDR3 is TGTGCCAGCAGTTACGGGGGCCAGGGAGGGACTGAAGCTTTCTTT.

CDR3 amino acids: CASSFRLLNTEAFF. The CDR3 DNA is TGTGCCAGCAGCTTCAGGCTATTGAACACTGAAGCTTTCTTT. The chain carries TRBV7-3 and TRBJ1-1; no firm D call. CDR3 length equals 14 residues. Germline V gene sequence: CDR1 SGHTA, CDR2 FQGTGA. Deletions cut 3 bases from V and 0 bases from J, with 8 bases between.

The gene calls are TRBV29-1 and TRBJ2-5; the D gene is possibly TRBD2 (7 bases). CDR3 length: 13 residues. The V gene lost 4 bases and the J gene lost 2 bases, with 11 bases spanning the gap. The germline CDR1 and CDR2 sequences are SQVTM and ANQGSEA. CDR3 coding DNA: TGCAGCGTTGGTCGGGGGGCACAAGAGACCCAGTACTTC. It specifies CSVGRGAQETQYF.

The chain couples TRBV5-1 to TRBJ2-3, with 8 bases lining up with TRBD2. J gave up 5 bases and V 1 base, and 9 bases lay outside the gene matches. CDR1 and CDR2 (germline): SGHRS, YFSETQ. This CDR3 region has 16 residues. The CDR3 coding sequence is TGCGCCAGCAGCTTGACCCGGGGGGGCAGCTTAGATACGCAGTATTTT. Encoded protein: CASSLTRGGSLDTQYF.